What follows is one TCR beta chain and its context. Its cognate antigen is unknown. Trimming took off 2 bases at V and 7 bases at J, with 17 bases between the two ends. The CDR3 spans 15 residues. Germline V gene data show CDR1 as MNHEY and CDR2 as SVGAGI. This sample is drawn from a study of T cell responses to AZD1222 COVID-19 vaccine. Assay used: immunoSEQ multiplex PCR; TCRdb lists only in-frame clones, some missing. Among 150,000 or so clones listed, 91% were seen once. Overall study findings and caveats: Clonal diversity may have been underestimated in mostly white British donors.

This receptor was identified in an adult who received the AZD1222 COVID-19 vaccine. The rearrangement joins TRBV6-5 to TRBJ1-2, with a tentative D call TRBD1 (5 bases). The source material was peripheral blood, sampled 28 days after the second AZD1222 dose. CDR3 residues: CASSYTGRVRAGYTF. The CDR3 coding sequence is TGTGCCAGCAGTTACACGGGCAGGGTTCGGGCTGGCTACACCTTC.